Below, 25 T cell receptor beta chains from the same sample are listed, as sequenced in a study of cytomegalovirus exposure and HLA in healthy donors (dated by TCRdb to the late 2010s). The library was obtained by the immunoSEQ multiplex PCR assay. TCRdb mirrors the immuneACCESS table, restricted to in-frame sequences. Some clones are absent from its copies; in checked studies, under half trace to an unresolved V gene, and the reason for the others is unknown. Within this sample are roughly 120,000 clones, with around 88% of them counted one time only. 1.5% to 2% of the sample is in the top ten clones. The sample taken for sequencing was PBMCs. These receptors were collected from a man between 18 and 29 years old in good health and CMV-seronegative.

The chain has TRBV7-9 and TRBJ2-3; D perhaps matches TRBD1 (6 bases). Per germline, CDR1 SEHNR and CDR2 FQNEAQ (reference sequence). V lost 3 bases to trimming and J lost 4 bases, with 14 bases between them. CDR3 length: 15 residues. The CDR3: CASSFQGSVADTQYF. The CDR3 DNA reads TGTGCCAGCAGCTTTCAGGGGTCTGTAGCAGATACGCAGTATTTT.

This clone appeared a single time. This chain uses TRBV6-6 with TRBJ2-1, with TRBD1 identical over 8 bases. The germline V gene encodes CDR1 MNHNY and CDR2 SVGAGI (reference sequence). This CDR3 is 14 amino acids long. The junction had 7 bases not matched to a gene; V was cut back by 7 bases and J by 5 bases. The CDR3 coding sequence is TGTGCCAGCACTCGGACAGGGCGCGACAATGAGCAGTTCTTC. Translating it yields CASTRTGRDNEQFF.

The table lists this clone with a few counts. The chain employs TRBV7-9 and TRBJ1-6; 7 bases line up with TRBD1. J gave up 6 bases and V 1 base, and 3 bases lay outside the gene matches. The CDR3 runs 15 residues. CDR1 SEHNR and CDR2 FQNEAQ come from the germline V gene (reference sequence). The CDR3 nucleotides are TGTGCCAGCAGCTTAGGAGGGACAGCTAATTCACCCCTCCACTTT. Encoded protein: CASSLGGTANSPLHF.

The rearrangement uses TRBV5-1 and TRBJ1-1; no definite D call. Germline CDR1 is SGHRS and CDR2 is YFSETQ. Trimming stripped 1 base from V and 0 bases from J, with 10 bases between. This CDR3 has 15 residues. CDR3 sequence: CASSLQRNMNTEAFF. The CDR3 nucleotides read TGCGCCAGCAGCTTGCAGCGGAATATGAACACTGAAGCTTTCTTT.

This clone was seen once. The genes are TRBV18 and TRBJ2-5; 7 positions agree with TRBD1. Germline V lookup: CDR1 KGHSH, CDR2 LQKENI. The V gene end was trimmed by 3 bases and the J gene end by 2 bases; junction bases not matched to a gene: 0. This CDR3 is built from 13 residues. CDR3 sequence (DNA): TGTGCCAGCTCACCGGGACAGCAAGAGACCCAGTACTTC. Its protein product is CASSPGQQETQYF.

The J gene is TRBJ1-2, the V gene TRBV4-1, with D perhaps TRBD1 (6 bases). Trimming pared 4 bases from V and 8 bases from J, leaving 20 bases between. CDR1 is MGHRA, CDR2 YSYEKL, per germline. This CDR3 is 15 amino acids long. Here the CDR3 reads CASSPVVQGILGYTF. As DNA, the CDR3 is TGCGCCAGCAGCCCCGTTGTACAGGGTATTCTGGGCTACACCTTC.

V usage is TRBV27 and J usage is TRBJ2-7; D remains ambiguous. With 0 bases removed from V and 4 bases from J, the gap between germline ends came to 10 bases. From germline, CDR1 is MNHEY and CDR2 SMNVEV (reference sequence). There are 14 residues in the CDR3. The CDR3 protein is CASSLSGRIYEQYF. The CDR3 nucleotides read TGTGCCAGCAGTTTATCTGGGCGAATATACGAGCAGTACTTC.

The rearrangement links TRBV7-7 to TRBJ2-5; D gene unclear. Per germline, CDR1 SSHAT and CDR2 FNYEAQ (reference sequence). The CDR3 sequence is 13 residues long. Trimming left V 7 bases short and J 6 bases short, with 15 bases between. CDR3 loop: CASTLNPSQTQYF. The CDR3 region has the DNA TGTGCCAGCACCCTAAACCCGAGCCAGACCCAGTACTTC.

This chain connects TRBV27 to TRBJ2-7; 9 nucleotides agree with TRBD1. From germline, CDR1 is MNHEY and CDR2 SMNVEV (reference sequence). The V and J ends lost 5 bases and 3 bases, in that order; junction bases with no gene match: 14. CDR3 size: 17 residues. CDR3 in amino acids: CASSPKHPGQGFYEQYF. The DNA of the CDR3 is TGTGCCAGCAGTCCAAAGCATCCGGGACAGGGTTTCTACGAGCAGTACTTC.

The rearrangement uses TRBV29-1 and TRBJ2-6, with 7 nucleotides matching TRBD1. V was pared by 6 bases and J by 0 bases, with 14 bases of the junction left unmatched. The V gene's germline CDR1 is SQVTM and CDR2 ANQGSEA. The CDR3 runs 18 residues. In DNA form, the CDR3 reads TGCAGCGTGATCGACAGGGACCGACTTCCCTCTGGGGCCAACGTCCTGACTTTC. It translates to CSVIDRDRLPSGANVLTF.

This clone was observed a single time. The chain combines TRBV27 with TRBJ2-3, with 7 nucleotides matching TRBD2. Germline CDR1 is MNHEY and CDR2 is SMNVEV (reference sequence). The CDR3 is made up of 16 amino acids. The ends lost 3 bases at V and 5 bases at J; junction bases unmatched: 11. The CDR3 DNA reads TGTGCCAGCAGTTTTGACGGGGGGTGGTTAGGAGATACGCAGTATTTT. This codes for CASSFDGGWLGDTQYF.

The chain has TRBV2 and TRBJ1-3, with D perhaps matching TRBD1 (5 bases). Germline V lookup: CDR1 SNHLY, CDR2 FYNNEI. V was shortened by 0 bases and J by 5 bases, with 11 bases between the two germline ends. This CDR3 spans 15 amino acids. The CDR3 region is CASSEALQARNTIYF. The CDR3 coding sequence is TGTGCCAGCAGTGAAGCCTTACAGGCGAGAAACACCATATATTTT.

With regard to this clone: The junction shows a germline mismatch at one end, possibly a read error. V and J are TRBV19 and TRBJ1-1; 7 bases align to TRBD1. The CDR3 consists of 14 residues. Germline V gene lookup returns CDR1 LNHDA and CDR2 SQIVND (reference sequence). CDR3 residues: CASSVDRENTEAFF. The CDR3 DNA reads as TGTGCCAGTAGTGTAGACAGGGAAAACACTGAAGCTTTCTTT.

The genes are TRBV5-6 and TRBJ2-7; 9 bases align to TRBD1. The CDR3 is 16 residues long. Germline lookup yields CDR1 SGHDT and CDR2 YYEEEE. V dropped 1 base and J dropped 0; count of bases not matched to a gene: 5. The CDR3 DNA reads TGTGCCAGCAGCTTGTTAGGACAGGGGAGCTCCTACGAGCAGTACTTC. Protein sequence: CASSLLGQGSSYEQYF.

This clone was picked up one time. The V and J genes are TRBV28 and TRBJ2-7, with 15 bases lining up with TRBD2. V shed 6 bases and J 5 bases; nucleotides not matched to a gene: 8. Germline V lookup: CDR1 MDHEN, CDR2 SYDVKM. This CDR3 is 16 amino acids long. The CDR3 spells CASRGLAGGKSHEQYF. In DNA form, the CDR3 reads TGTGCCAGCAGGGGACTAGCGGGAGGAAAGTCCCACGAGCAGTACTTC.

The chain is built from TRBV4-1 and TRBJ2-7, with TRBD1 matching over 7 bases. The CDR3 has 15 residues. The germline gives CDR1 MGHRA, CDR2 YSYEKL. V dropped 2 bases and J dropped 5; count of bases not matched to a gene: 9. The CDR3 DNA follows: TGCGCCAGCAGCCAAAAAGACAGGACAGGTGACGAGCAGTACTTC. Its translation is CASSQKDRTGDEQYF.

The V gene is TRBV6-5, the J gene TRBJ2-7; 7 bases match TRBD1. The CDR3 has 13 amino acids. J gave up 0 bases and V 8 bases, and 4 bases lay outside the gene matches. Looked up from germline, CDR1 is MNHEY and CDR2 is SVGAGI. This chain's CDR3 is CASRQGRSYEQYF. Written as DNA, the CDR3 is TGTGCCAGCCGACAGGGCCGCTCCTACGAGCAGTACTTC.

Here the CDR3 reads CASSFLKTYGYTF. The CDR3 DNA reads TGTGCCAGCAGTTTTCTTAAGACTTACGGCTACACCTTC. The chain joins TRBV28 to TRBJ1-2, with D unresolved. Germline CDR1 and CDR2: MDHEN and SYDVKM. The CDR3 sequence is 13 residues long. V shed 3 bases and J shed 8 bases, with 13 bases lying between them.

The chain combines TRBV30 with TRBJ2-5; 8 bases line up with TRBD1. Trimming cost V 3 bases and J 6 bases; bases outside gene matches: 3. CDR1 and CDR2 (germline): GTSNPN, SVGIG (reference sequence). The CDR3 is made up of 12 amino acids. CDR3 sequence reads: CAWSDRGKTQYF. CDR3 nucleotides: TGTGCCTGGAGCGACAGGGGAAAGACCCAGTACTTC.

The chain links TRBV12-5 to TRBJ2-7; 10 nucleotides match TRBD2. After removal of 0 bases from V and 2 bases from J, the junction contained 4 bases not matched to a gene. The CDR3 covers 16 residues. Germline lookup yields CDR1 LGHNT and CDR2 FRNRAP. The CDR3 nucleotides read TGTGCTAGTGGTTTGGTATCACTAGCGGGGCCCTACGAGCAGTACTTC. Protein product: CASGLVSLAGPYEQYF.

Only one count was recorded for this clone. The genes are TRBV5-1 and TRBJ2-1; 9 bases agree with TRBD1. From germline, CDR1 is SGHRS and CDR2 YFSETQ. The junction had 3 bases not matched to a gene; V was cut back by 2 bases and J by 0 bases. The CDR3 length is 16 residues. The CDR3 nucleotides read TGCGCCAGCAGCTTAACGACAGGGGGCTCCTACAATGAGCAGTTCTTC. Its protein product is CASSLTTGGSYNEQFF.

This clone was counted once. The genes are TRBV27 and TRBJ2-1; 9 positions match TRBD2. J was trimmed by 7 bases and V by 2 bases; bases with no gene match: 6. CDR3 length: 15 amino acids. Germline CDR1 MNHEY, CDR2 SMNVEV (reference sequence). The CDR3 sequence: CASSLAGGPGNEQFF. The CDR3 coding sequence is TGTGCCAGCAGTTTAGCGGGAGGGCCCGGGAATGAGCAGTTCTTC.

The CDR3 sequence: CASRHPLVLGEQYF. The CDR3 DNA sequence: TGTGCCAGCAGACACCCACTAGTATTGGGCGAGCAGTACTTC. V and J are TRBV6-5 and TRBJ2-7; D perhaps matches TRBD2 (5 bases). The germline V gene has CDR1 MNHEY and CDR2 SVGAGI. Trimming pared 6 bases from V and 6 bases from J, leaving 18 bases between. The CDR3 is 14 residues long.

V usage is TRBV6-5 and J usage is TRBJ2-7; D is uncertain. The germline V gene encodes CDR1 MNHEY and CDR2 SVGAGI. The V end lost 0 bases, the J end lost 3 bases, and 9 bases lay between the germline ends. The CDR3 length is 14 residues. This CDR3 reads CASSYSRNGYEQYF. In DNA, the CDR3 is TGTGCCAGCAGTTACTCGAGAAATGGCTACGAGCAGTACTTC.

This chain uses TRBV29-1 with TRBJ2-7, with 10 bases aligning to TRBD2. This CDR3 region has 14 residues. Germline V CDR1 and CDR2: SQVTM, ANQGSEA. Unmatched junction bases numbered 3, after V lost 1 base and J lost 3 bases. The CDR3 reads CSVEGSGGDYEQYF. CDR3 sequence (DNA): TGCAGCGTTGAAGGCAGCGGGGGGGACTACGAGCAGTACTTC.